One and the same sample provided the 25 T cell receptor beta chains below, sequenced in a study of blood T cells in healthy people across ages. A second PCR of about 7 to 11 cycles used a sample-barcoded 5' primer and a J-beta primer mix. TCRdb processed the 5' RACE reads anew with MiXCR; each CDR3 protein has one entry. This table holds some 1 million distinct CDR3 sequences, 35% to 55% found once. Sequencing input: blood. The origin of the receptors is a woman aged 60-75 years in good health.

CDR3 bases: TGCAGTGCTAGAGAGAACATTGACGGAAACATTCAGTACTTC. The encoded protein is CSARENIDGNIQYF. The rearrangement joins TRBV20-1 to TRBJ2-4; D remains ambiguous. Trimming removed 0 bases from V and 6 bases from J, with 12 bases in between. Germline V gene data show CDR1 as DFQATT and CDR2 as SNEGSKA (reference sequence). This CDR3 is 14 amino acids long.

The sample holds a few counts of this clonotype. The chain links TRBV20-1 to TRBJ2-7; 9 bases agree with TRBD2. CDR1 DFQATT and CDR2 SNEGSKA come from the germline V gene (reference sequence). Unmatched junction bases numbered 9, after V lost 6 bases and J lost 3 bases. This CDR3 has 14 amino acids. CDR3 in amino acids: CSAVTSGWDYEQYF. The CDR3 bases are TGCAGTGCAGTAACTAGCGGGTGGGACTACGAGCAGTACTTC.

This clonotype was picked up a small number of times. V usage is TRBV7-2 and J usage is TRBJ2-1, with TRBD1 as a possible D gene (6 bases). V gave up 4 bases and J gave up 4 bases, with 17 bases separating them. Germline assignment: CDR1 SGHTA and CDR2 FQGNSA. The CDR3 runs to 16 residues. The CDR3 loop reads CASSSYHRVPYNEQFF. The CDR3 region has the DNA TGTGCCAGCAGCTCCTACCACAGGGTACCGTACAATGAGCAGTTCTTC.

The chain links TRBV7-6 to TRBJ2-1; TRBD2 is a possible D gene (6 bases). Germline V lookup: CDR1 SGHVS, CDR2 FNYEAQ. V lost 1 base and J 7 bases, leaving 14 bases between the germline ends. CDR3 size: 15 residues. CDR3 nucleotide sequence: TGTGCCAGCAGCTTAGAACCGGGACTTAGGAATGAGCAGTTCTTC. Residues: CASSLEPGLRNEQFF.

This chain links TRBV5-1 with TRBJ2-3; TRBD1 matches 7 bases. This CDR3 has 14 amino acids. J lost 6 bases, V lost 4 bases, and 8 bases had no gene match. CDR1 and CDR2 (germline): SGHRS, YFSETQ. In nucleotides, the CDR3 is TGCGCCAGCAGCCAAACAGGGGTTGGGGATACGCAGTATTTT. This encodes CASSQTGVGDTQYF. Full variable domain (outside the CDR3, taken from reference TRBV5-1 and TRBJ2-3): KAGVTQTPRYLIKTRGQQVTLSCSPISGHRSVSWYQQTPGQGLQFLFEYFSETQRNKGNFPGRFSGRQFSNSRSEMNVSTLELGDSALYLCASSQTGVGDTQYFGPGTRLTVL.

A few counts support this clonotype. CDR3 bases: TGTGCCAGCAGCTTAAGATATGGGGGCAATGAGCAGTTCTTC. Translated, it gives CASSLRYGGNEQFF. The rearrangement uses TRBV11-2 and TRBJ2-1, with D perhaps matching TRBD1 or TRBD2 (5 bases each). The CDR3 runs 14 residues. Germline assignment: CDR1 SGHAT and CDR2 FQNNGV. The germline V and J ends were trimmed by 2 bases and 6 bases, with 11 bases remaining between them.

This clonotype showed up just a few times. V gene TRBV3-1 combines with J gene TRBJ2-1, with 9 bases that match TRBD2. Germline V lookup: CDR1 LGHDT, CDR2 YNNKEL (reference sequence). The CDR3 is 15 residues long. The J segment lost 1 base and the V segment lost 4 bases, leaving 2 bases of the junction unmatched. CDR3 protein: CASSRLAVSYNEQFF. CDR3 bases: TGTGCCAGCAGCCGACTAGCGGTATCCTACAATGAGCAGTTCTTC.

The rearrangement links TRBV6-5 to TRBJ2-1; 14 nucleotides line up with TRBD2. The CDR3 length is 20 residues. V lost 2 bases and J lost 4; bases outside the gene matches: 13. Looked up from germline, CDR1 is MNHEY and CDR2 is SVGAGI. Here the CDR3 DNA reads TGTGCCAGCAGTTACGATGCCGGGACTAGCGGGAGTTACCCGTACAATGAGCAGTTCTTC. This codes for CASSYDAGTSGSYPYNEQFF.

This clonotype has just one count. The V and J genes are TRBV9 and TRBJ2-1; tentatively, D is TRBD1 or TRBD2 (5 bases each). CDR3 length: 18 amino acids. Germline CDR1 and CDR2: SGDLS and YYNGEE. Trimming removed 0 bases at V and 3 bases at J, with 19 bases between. In DNA, the CDR3 is TGTGCCAGCAGCGTAGACCCAGCCCGGGGCCGACACTACAATGAGCAGTTCTTC. Its translation: CASSVDPARGRHYNEQFF.

This chain connects TRBV7-2 to TRBJ2-3, with TRBD2 as a possible D gene (6 bases). The V end was cut by 5 bases, the J end by 6 bases, with 15 bases between. This CDR3 spans 14 amino acids. Germline V gene sequence: CDR1 SGHTA, CDR2 FQGNSA. The CDR3 sequence is CASSAGTHLDTQYF. CDR3 DNA sequence: TGTGCCAGCAGCGCCGGGACTCACCTCGATACGCAGTATTTT.

Remarks on this clonotype: This may come from a read error, since a much larger clone is one base off. The chain joins TRBV12-3 or TRBV12-4 to TRBJ2-1, with D tentatively TRBD2 (5 bases). The V and J ends lost 7 bases and 5 bases respectively, with 12 bases between them. The CDR3 loop spans 13 amino acids. The CDR3 is CASNNPGNNEQFF. The CDR3 coding sequence is TGTGCCAGCAACAACCCGGGGAACAATGAGCAGTTCTTC.

This clonotype showed up just once. V usage is TRBV20-1 and J usage is TRBJ2-5; D is possibly TRBD2 (6 bases). The CDR3 has 14 residues. Germline V gene sequence: CDR1 DFQATT, CDR2 SNEGSKA (reference sequence). Trimming cost V 0 bases and J 11 bases, with 19 bases left between them. The CDR3 loop reads CSARDDSGAREQYF. CDR3 bases: TGCAGTGCTAGAGATGATTCGGGAGCGAGGGAGCAGTACTTC.

Only a few counts were recorded for this clonotype. The rearrangement links TRBV24-1 to TRBJ2-7; 10 positions match TRBD1. CDR1 is KGHDR, CDR2 SFDVKD, per germline. J was trimmed by 3 bases and V by 5 bases; bases with no gene match: 6. The CDR3 has 15 amino acids. CDR3 bases: TGTGCCACCAGTGCGGGACAGGGGACCTTCTACGAGCAGTACTTC. This sequence encodes CATSAGQGTFYEQYF.

The CDR3 nucleotides read TGTGCCAGCAGCCAAAGTAGGGGCAATCAGCCCCAGCATTTT. Translating it yields CASSQSRGNQPQHF. The rearrangement links TRBV5-8 to TRBJ1-5; D call uncertain. Germline CDR1 SGHTS, CDR2 YDEGEE. This CDR3 spans 14 amino acids. The V end was cut by 4 bases, the J end by 2 bases, with 10 bases between.

A few counts support this clonotype. This chain joins TRBV11-2 and TRBJ1-1; tentatively, D is TRBD1 (5 bases). Germline V CDR1 and CDR2: SGHAT, FQNNGV. This CDR3 region has 13 residues. Between the trimmed V and J ends, which lost 2 bases and 10 bases, there was a span of 14 bases. The CDR3 nucleotides read TGTGCCAGCAGCTTAAGTCGACCGGGGACAGCTTTCTTT. Its translation is CASSLSRPGTAFF.

This sequence joins TRBV20-1 and TRBJ2-1; possible D gene TRBD2, 6 bases. Trimming removed 5 bases from V and 3 bases from J, with 17 bases in between. Germline V CDR1 and CDR2: DFQATT, SNEGSKA (reference sequence). The CDR3 is 15 residues long. CDR3 in amino acids: CSALSRGAGYNEQFF. CDR3 coding DNA: TGCAGTGCTCTATCGAGGGGAGCGGGCTACAATGAGCAGTTCTTC.

This clonotype has just one count. The chain carries TRBV25-1 and TRBJ2-7; the D gene is possibly TRBD2 (6 bases). Trimming removed 3 bases from V and 5 bases from J, with 17 bases in between. The CDR3 has 15 amino acids. Germline values: CDR1 MGHDK, CDR2 SYGVNS. DNA for the CDR3: TGTGCCAGCAGTGATTTACGGGGGAAAAACGACGAGCAGTACTTC. It codes for CASSDLRGKNDEQYF.

This sequence joins TRBV12-3 or TRBV12-4 and TRBJ2-1; 11 bases fit TRBD2. V was pared by 6 bases and J by 4 bases, with 14 bases of the junction left unmatched. This CDR3 is built from 18 residues. The DNA for the CDR3 is TGTGCCAGCAGGATACTAGCGGGAGCCCCCGAAGAGTACAATGAGCAGTTCTTC. Translation gives CASRILAGAPEEYNEQFF.

The CDR3 DNA reads as TGTGCCTGGGAGGGGGAGGGGTACGAGCAGTACTTC. Encoded protein: CAWEGEGYEQYF. The rearrangement links TRBV7-9 to TRBJ2-7; a possible D gene is TRBD2 (7 bases). Germline lookup yields CDR1 SEHNR and CDR2 FQNEAQ (reference sequence). V dropped 11 bases and J dropped 4 bases, with 15 bases sitting between them. CDR3 length: 12 residues. The full variable domain, its missing parts supplied by reference TRBV7-9 and TRBJ2-7, is DTGVSQNPRHKITKRGQNVTFRCDPISEHNRLYWYRQTLGQGPEFLTYFQNEAQLEKSRLLSDRFSAERPKGSFSTLEIQRTEQGDSAMYLCAWEGEGYEQYFGPGTRLTVT.

This rearrangement joins TRBV12-3 or TRBV12-4 to TRBJ2-1, with 7 bases fitting TRBD2. The V and J ends lost 3 bases and 5 bases, in that order; junction bases with no gene match: 13. The CDR3 extends over 17 amino acids. The CDR3 DNA reads TGTGCCAGCAGTTTTCCCATGCGGGAGACCCATCACAATGAGCAGTTCTTC. Translated: CASSFPMRETHHNEQFF.

The CDR3 sequence: CASSWAGLAYNEQFF. The CDR3 DNA reads TGTGCCAGCAGTTGGGCGGGACTAGCCTACAATGAGCAGTTCTTC. The V call is TRBV6-2 or TRBV6-3, the J call TRBJ2-1; the match to TRBD2 covers 8 bases. In germline, CDR1 is MNHEY, CDR2 SVGEGT. Germline trimming cut 4 bases from V and 2 bases from J; bases unmatched to any gene: 4. This CDR3 comprises 15 residues.

V gene TRBV4-1 combines with J gene TRBJ2-7; tentative D call: TRBD2 (5 bases). The CDR3 sequence is 15 residues long. The V gene lost 4 bases and the J gene lost 5 bases, with 18 bases spanning the gap. From germline, CDR1 is MGHRA and CDR2 YSYEKL. The CDR3, as DNA: TGCGCCAGCAGCCGCCTAACTAGTCCGGGCCACGAGCAGTACTTC. Protein: CASSRLTSPGHEQYF.

The rearrangement links TRBV6-1 to TRBJ2-2; TRBD2 aligns across 12 bases. The CDR3 is made up of 16 amino acids. The germline CDR1 and CDR2 sequences are MNHNS and SASEGT. V shed 3 bases and J 4 bases; nucleotides not matched to a gene: 3. CDR3 sequence: CASSELAGGSTGELFF. The CDR3 DNA is TGTGCCAGCAGTGAGCTAGCGGGAGGGTCCACCGGGGAGCTGTTTTTT.

This clonotype was seen repeatedly, ten times or more. The V and J genes are TRBV5-6 and TRBJ2-7; D is undetermined. Deletions cut 3 bases from V and 3 bases from J, with 4 bases between. This CDR3 is 11 amino acids long. The V gene's germline CDR1 is SGHDT and CDR2 YYEEEE. CDR3: CASSYFYEQYF. CDR3 nucleotides: TGTGCCAGCAGCTATTTCTACGAGCAGTACTTC.

This chain links TRBV6-5 with TRBJ2-1, with a tentative D call TRBD1 (6 bases). With 5 bases removed from V and 4 bases from J, the gap between germline ends came to 12 bases. The V gene's germline CDR1 is MNHEY and CDR2 SVGAGI. The CDR3 contains 14 residues. CDR3 residues: CASSQSGTYNEQFF. The CDR3 coding sequence is TGTGCCAGCAGTCAAAGTGGGACATACAATGAGCAGTTCTTC.